This note documents a single T cell receptor (beta chain) sequence. The entry originates in a study of blood T cell repertoires in COVID-19. Study-wide context: Italy, Spain and the United States were the sources of the convalescent and acute COVID-19 samples. The analysed material was cDNA or gDNA that came from T cells, B-cell-depleted T cells, or PBMCs.

CDR3 size: 14 residues. Trimming removed 2 bases from V and 5 bases from J, with 10 bases in between. Germline lookup yields CDR1 MNHEY and CDR2 SMNVEV (reference sequence). In the original analysis: Counts of nucleated cells, estimated from reference gene primer amplification, were obtained. Produced via immunoSEQ multiplex PCR; TCRdb's table is partial and in-frame only. V and J calls plus clone size are reproduced from that table; the DNA served to infer D and trimming. Of over 100,000 clones in the sample, 82% were seen once. The TCR originated in a man between 65 and 85 years old with acute or convalescent COVID-19. The V call is TRBV27, the J call TRBJ1-5, with D hard to call. The sequenced material came from peripheral blood. This chain's CDR3 is CASSLTRWDQPQHF. The CDR3 coding sequence is TGTGCCAGCAGTTTAACGCGGTGGGATCAGCCCCAGCATTTT.